This T cell receptor beta chain was identified during a study of radiotherapy plus CTLA-4 blockade in lung cancer (dated by TCRdb to between 2017 and 2018). For the study in its entirety: Objective responses occurred in about 19% of enrolled patients, and just over 30% achieved disease control. Broader findings and caveats from the paper: After treatment with radiotherapy and ipilimumab, TCR clones that originated in tumors expanded in peripheral blood. Increased serum interferon-beta after radiation, together with early dynamic changes in blood T cell clones, were reported to be the strongest predictors of response.

The method behind the library was the immunoSEQ multiplex PCR assay. TCRdb took over this immuneACCESS table, retaining in-frame rearrangements with V and J assigned. Such tables are incomplete; in checked studies, under half of the missing clones stem from an unresolved V gene, and the remainder is unexplained. This sample holds tens of thousands of clones; approximately 77% were observed only once. Clones ranked in the top ten supply over 2.5% of the sample. The CDR3 numbers 13 residues from cysteine through phenylalanine. Only the CDR3 portion is preserved as DNA: 39 bases, with reading frame beginning at the first base. V sheds 7 bases and J sheds 1 base, leaving 10 bases between their ends. The germline V gene yields MGHDK for CDR1 and SYGVNS for CDR2. As for this clone: What antigen it recognizes has not been identified. The record has no base qualities; no much larger clone is one base away.

The study evaluated CTLA-4 blockade (ipilimumab) given together with focal radiation therapy in patients who had chemo-refractory metastatic non-small-cell lung cancer. Here the sequenced sample was peripheral blood, taken from a patient treated with radiotherapy plus ipilimumab. The chain employs TRBV25-1 and TRBJ1-1; the D gene identity is not certain. The clonotype was recovered from a human donor with non-small cell lung cancer whose response to radiotherapy plus ipilimumab could not be evaluated. The CDR3 sequence is CASTVVTNTEAFF. The nucleotide sequence is TGTGCCAGCACAGTCGTCACGAACACTGAAGCTTTCTTT.